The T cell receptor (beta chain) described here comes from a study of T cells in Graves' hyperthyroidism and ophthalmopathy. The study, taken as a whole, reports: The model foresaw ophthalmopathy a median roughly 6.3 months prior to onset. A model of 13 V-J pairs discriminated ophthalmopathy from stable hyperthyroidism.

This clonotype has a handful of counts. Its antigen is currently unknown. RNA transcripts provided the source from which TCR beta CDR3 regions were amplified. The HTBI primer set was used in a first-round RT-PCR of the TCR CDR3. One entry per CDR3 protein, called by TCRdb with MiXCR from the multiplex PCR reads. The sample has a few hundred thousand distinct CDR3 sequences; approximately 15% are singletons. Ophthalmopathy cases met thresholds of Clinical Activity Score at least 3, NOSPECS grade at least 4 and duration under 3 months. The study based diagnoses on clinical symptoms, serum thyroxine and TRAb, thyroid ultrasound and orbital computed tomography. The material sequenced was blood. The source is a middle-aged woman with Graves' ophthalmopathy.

The DNA for the CDR3 is TGTGCCAGCAGCCTCCCGACTAGCCTTGGTGAGACCCAGTACTTC. Its protein is CASSLPTSLGETQYF. The rearrangement uses TRBV11-2 and TRBJ2-5; 7 bases map to TRBD2. The junction had 11 bases not matched to a gene; V was cut back by 5 bases and J by 5 bases. The CDR3 is made up of 15 amino acids. CDR1 SGHAT and CDR2 FQNNGV come from the germline V gene.